The 28 T cell receptor beta chains reported below all come from one sample, sequenced in a study of Graves' ophthalmopathy and Graves' hyperthyroidism. Amplified TCR beta CDR3 regions were obtained using RNA transcripts as template. First-round RT-PCR with HTBI primers preceded a second-round multiplex PCR. A single record per CDR3 protein comes from TCRdb applying MiXCR to the multiplex PCR reads. The sample lists hundreds of thousands of distinct CDR3 sequences, approximately 40% occurring once. Sequencing was done on a sample of peripheral blood. The source of these receptors is an adult man with Graves' ophthalmopathy.

In its sample, this clonotype was seen a few times. The V call is TRBV6-5, the J call TRBJ2-7, with a tentative D call TRBD2 (7 bases). The germline gives CDR1 MNHEY, CDR2 SVGAGI. V was pared by 5 bases and J by 4 bases, with 18 bases between. This CDR3 region has 15 residues. Here the CDR3 DNA reads TGTGCCAGCAGTGTCGTGCCGGGGGGCGGGTACGAGCAGTACTTC. Its protein is CASSVVPGGGYEQYF.

This clonotype was recorded at least ten times. The J gene is TRBJ1-6, the V gene TRBV2; no reliable D call. Trimming pared 3 bases from V and 3 bases from J, leaving 9 bases between. Per germline, CDR1 SNHLY and CDR2 FYNNEI. The CDR3 contains 15 residues. The CDR3 region has the DNA TGTGCCAGCAGTGATAAAGGAATCTATAATTCACCCCTCCACTTT. It encodes CASSDKGIYNSPLHF.

This clonotype was seen a handful of times. The V call is TRBV7-7, the J call TRBJ1-5; 9 bases are a match to TRBD1. V was clipped by 6 bases and J by 3 bases; unmatched bases: 6. This CDR3 has 15 residues. CDR1 and CDR2 (germline): SSHAT, FNYEAQ (reference sequence). The CDR3 region has the DNA TGTGCCAGCAGAAAACAGGGGGCCGCCAATCAGCCCCAGCATTTT. As protein: CASRKQGAANQPQHF. The complete variable domain, with remaining parts taken from reference TRBV7-7 and TRBJ1-5, reads GAGVSQSPRYKVTKRGQDVTLRCDPISSHATLYWYQQALGQGPEFLTYFNYEAQPDKSGLPSDRFSAERPEGSISTLTIQRTEQRDSAMYRCASRKQGAANQPQHFGDGTRLSIL.

In its sample, this clonotype was seen a few times. The gene calls are TRBV20-1 and TRBJ2-7; D tentatively reads TRBD1 or TRBD2 (7 bases each). Trimming pared 3 bases from V and 6 bases from J, leaving 21 bases between. Germline V lookup: CDR1 DFQATT, CDR2 SNEGSKA (reference sequence). The CDR3 consists of 15 residues. Written as DNA, the CDR3 is TGCAGTGCTAGGGGGGGGGCTGAGGGGGCTACCGAGCAGTACTTC. This gives the protein CSARGGAEGATEQYF.

In this sample, this clonotype turned up a few times. The junction differs from germline at one of its ends, possibly a read error. This sequence joins TRBV10-3 and TRBJ2-7, with D possibly being TRBD2 (5 bases). From germline, CDR1 is ENHRY and CDR2 SYGVKD. The CDR3 sequence is 15 residues long. CDR3 bases: TGTGCCAGCAGTTTATTGGGAGCCGAGCCCTACGAGCAGTACTTC. As protein: CASSLLGAEPYEQYF.

The chain carries TRBV15 and TRBJ1-2; D is ambiguous. The CDR3 contains 14 residues. Trimming cost V 1 base and J 2 bases, with 8 bases left between them. Germline values: CDR1 LNHNV, CDR2 YYDKDF (reference sequence). In nucleotides, the CDR3 is TGTGCCACCAGCAGAGGCGGAGGGAACTATGGCTACACCTTC. This translates into CATSRGGGNYGYTF.

This clonotype occurred a few times. The chain is built from TRBV19 and TRBJ1-2, with a possible D match to TRBD1 (5 bases). Germline CDR1 and CDR2: LNHDA and SQIVND (reference sequence). The V gene lost 5 bases and the J gene lost 10 bases, with 20 bases spanning the gap. The length of the CDR3 is 14 residues. CDR3 region: CASSYTVQGNDYTF. As DNA, the CDR3 is TGTGCCAGTAGTTATACCGTCCAGGGTAACGACTACACCTTC. The complete variable domain, with remaining parts taken from reference TRBV19 and TRBJ1-2, reads DGGITQSPKYLFRKEGQNVTLSCEQNLNHDAMYWYRQDPGQGLRLIYYSQIVNDFQKGDIAEGYSVSREKKESFPLTVTSAQKNPTAFYLCASSYTVQGNDYTFGSGTRLTVV.

This clonotype was found many times. V gene TRBV2 combines with J gene TRBJ2-5; the match to TRBD1 covers 7 bases. The CDR3 extends over 14 amino acids. Looked up from germline, CDR1 is SNHLY and CDR2 is FYNNEI. Trimming cost V 6 bases and J 1 base; bases outside gene matches: 5. The CDR3 DNA reads as TGTGCCAGCAGACCCGGGACAGTCCAAGAGACCCAGTACTTC. As protein: CASRPGTVQETQYF.

CDR3 loop: CASSPGLQPQHF. In DNA form, the CDR3 reads TGTGCCAGCTCACCGGGGCTTCAGCCCCAGCATTTT. The chain employs TRBV2 and TRBJ1-5; TRBD1 might be the D (5 bases). Trimming shortened V by 8 bases and J by 6 bases, and 11 bases separated the two germline ends. CDR1 is SNHLY and CDR2 is FYNNEI in the germline V gene. The CDR3 is made up of 12 amino acids.

The table lists this clonotype with a few counts. This chain connects TRBV10-3 to TRBJ2-2; 8 bases map to TRBD1. Germline values: CDR1 ENHRY, CDR2 SYGVKD. The CDR3 length is 14 residues. V shed 8 bases and J 5 bases; nucleotides not matched to a gene: 7. CDR3 sequence: CAIHRTGNTGELFF. CDR3 DNA sequence: TGTGCCATCCATCGGACAGGGAATACCGGGGAGCTGTTTTTT.

On this clonotype itself: Germline is not matched at one junction end, which may reflect a read error. This chain links TRBV2 with TRBJ1-1; maybe TRBD1 (6 bases). This CDR3 comprises 12 residues. Germline-derived CDR1 and CDR2 are SNHLY and FYNNEI. This chain's CDR3 is CASNSGSGAPEF. CDR3 nucleotides: TGTGCCAGCAACAGCGGTTCGGGGGCCCCTGAATTT.

The chain joins TRBV10-1 to TRBJ2-3; D may be TRBD1 or TRBD2 (5 bases each). Germline values: CDR1 WNHNN, CDR2 SYGVQD (reference sequence). The V and J ends lost 2 bases and 7 bases respectively, with 10 bases between them. This CDR3 has 13 amino acids. The CDR3 DNA sequence: TGCGCCAGCAGTGAGAGGGGACCATATACGCAGTATTTT. This translates into CASSERGPYTQYF.

Only a few counts were recorded for this clonotype. The chain has TRBV19 and TRBJ1-1; tentative D call: TRBD1 (5 bases). Trimming took 4 bases from V and 5 from J, leaving 20 bases between them. This CDR3 is 16 amino acids long. From germline, CDR1 is LNHDA and CDR2 SQIVND (reference sequence). The CDR3 loop is CASSNPEGATITEAFF. As DNA, the CDR3 is TGTGCCAGTAGTAACCCCGAAGGGGCGACAATAACTGAAGCTTTCTTT.

This clonotype was picked up many times. CDR3 in amino acids: CSVESGMNTEAFF. In DNA form, the CDR3 reads TGCAGCGTTGAATCCGGGATGAACACTGAAGCTTTCTTT. This chain uses TRBV29-1 with TRBJ1-1; D not resolved. Germline V CDR1 and CDR2: SQVTM, ANQGSEA. V lost 2 bases and J 0 bases, leaving 7 bases between the germline ends. The CDR3 has 13 amino acids.

This sequence joins TRBV29-1 and TRBJ2-5; 14 bases agree with TRBD2. Germline CDR1 reads SQVTM; CDR2 reads ANQGSEA. After removal of 6 bases from V and 3 bases from J, the junction contained 3 bases not matched to a gene. The CDR3 length is 14 residues. Here the CDR3 reads CSVRLAGGEETQYF. The DNA of the CDR3 is TGCAGCGTAAGACTAGCGGGAGGGGAAGAGACCCAGTACTTC.

This clonotype was observed at least ten times. The chain recombines TRBV9 with TRBJ1-6; D gene ambiguous. The germline V gene has CDR1 SGDLS and CDR2 YYNGEE. This CDR3 has 13 residues. The V end lost 1 base, the J end lost 9 bases, and 8 bases lay between the germline ends. CDR3: CASSVNFGSPLHF. CDR3 sequence (DNA): TGTGCCAGCAGCGTAAATTTTGGTTCACCCCTCCACTTT.

The chain has TRBV11-1 and TRBJ2-1, with TRBD1 matching over 9 bases. The V gene's germline CDR1 is SGHAT and CDR2 FQDESV (reference sequence). The CDR3 runs 16 residues. V lost 0 bases to trimming and J lost 5 bases; unmatched junction nucleotides: 5. Here the CDR3 reads CASSLAATGGNNEQFF. The CDR3, as DNA: TGTGCCAGCAGCTTAGCCGCGACAGGGGGAAACAATGAGCAGTTCTTC.

The rearrangement links TRBV4-3 to TRBJ2-5; unclear D gene. The CDR3 runs 15 residues. The V gene lost 1 base and the J gene lost 3 bases, with 12 bases spanning the gap. Germline CDR1 and CDR2: LGHNA and YSLEER. In DNA form, the CDR3 reads TGCGCCAGCAGCCAAGTTTACACAGCCGAAGAGACCCAGTACTTC. Translated, it gives CASSQVYTAEETQYF.

This clonotype was seen a handful of times. The rearrangement links TRBV7-2 to TRBJ2-2; D gene uncertain. The CDR3 runs to 17 residues. Between the trimmed V and J ends, which lost 3 bases and 0 bases, there was a span of 14 bases. Germline V gene data show CDR1 as SGHTA and CDR2 as FQGNSA. DNA for the CDR3: TGTGCCAGCAGCTTTGATCTGGTTGCGGCGAACACCGGGGAGCTGTTTTTT. Protein: CASSFDLVAANTGELFF.

In the case of this clonotype: Compared with germline, one end of the junction differs, possibly owing to a read error. The chain carries TRBV10-1 and TRBJ2-7; 7 positions agree with TRBD2. The CDR3 has 14 amino acids. Germline lookup yields CDR1 WNHNN and CDR2 SYGVQD (reference sequence). The CDR3 is CASSPGGSPYGQYF. For the CDR3, the DNA is TGCGCCAGCAGCCCCGGGGGGAGTCCCTACGGGCAGTACTTC.

This clonotype was picked up a small number of times. The chain is built from TRBV6-1 and TRBJ2-7; possible D gene TRBD2, 6 bases. V lost 5 bases and J 7 bases, leaving 12 bases between the germline ends. Germline V gene lookup returns CDR1 MNHNS and CDR2 SASEGT. The CDR3 spans 12 residues. The CDR3 bases are TGTGCCAGCAGTTACCGGGAGAGGGAGCAGTACTTC. It is translated as CASSYREREQYF.

This clonotype was seen ten or more times. The chain carries TRBV7-9 and TRBJ2-7, with TRBD1 matching over 8 bases. The ends lost 3 bases at V and 0 bases at J; junction bases unmatched: 4. The V gene's germline CDR1 is SEHNR and CDR2 FQNEAQ (reference sequence). The CDR3 length is 15 residues. As DNA, the CDR3 is TGTGCCAGCAGCTTCAGACAGGGGCACTCCTACGAGCAGTACTTC. Protein product: CASSFRQGHSYEQYF.

This clonotype has at least ten counts. CDR3 DNA sequence: TGTGCCAGTAGCCGGGACAGGGCGACTAACACTGAAGCTTTCTTT. It specifies CASSRDRATNTEAFF. V and J are TRBV19 and TRBJ1-1; the match to TRBD1 covers 9 bases. The germline V gene has CDR1 LNHDA and CDR2 SQIVND (reference sequence). This CDR3 region has 15 residues. V was pared by 6 bases and J by 2 bases, with 7 bases of the junction left unmatched.

This chain links TRBV7-9 with TRBJ2-2; D might be TRBD1 (6 bases). V lost 5 bases and J 4 bases, leaving 17 bases between the germline ends. The germline CDR1 and CDR2 sequences are SEHNR and FQNEAQ (reference sequence). The CDR3 has 16 residues. CDR3 amino acids: CASSPRDKRGTGELFF. CDR3 DNA sequence: TGTGCCAGCAGCCCTCGGGACAAGAGGGGCACCGGGGAGCTGTTTTTT.

As to this clonotype: Being one base from a much bigger clone, this may be a read error. The conserved closing phenylalanine or tryptophan is absent in this CDR3, likely reflecting a read error. V is TRBV15 and J is TRBJ1-1; D is perhaps TRBD1 (6 bases). The CDR3 sequence is 15 residues long. Trimming shortened V by 1 base and J by 0 bases, and 9 bases separated the two germline ends. Germline V gene lookup returns CDR1 LNHNV and CDR2 YYDKDF (reference sequence). CDR3 sequence (DNA): TGTGCCACCAGCAGAGTGGGGGGCCTGAACACTGAAGCTTTCCTT. Translation: CATSRVGGLNTEAFL.

On this clonotype: Without the conserved terminal phenylalanine or tryptophan, this CDR3 likely stems from a read error. It is unclear where the CDR3 begins or ends on the DNA, so no DNA is shown, and the CDR3 is as TCRdb lists it. This chain joins TRBV24-1 and TRBJ2-2; TRBD2, the D gene given by the table, was not confirmed from the DNA. Germline CDR1 is KGHDR and CDR2 is SFDVKD. The CDR3 is 10 amino acids in total, end residues counted. CDR3 amino acids: CASSRLPGLA.

This clonotype appeared many times. The rearrangement links TRBV4-2 to TRBJ2-5; D ambiguous. Germline loops: CDR1 LGHNA, CDR2 YNFKEQ. The CDR3 has 15 amino acids. The ends were cut back, 1 base at V and 5 bases at J, with 14 bases in the middle. The CDR3 bases are TGTGCCAGCAGCCAAGTTGGGCAGTCGACGGAGACCCAGTACTTC. This translates into CASSQVGQSTETQYF.

The chain joins TRBV20-1 to TRBJ1-4; 9 nucleotides line up with TRBD1. Germline lookup yields CDR1 DFQATT and CDR2 SNEGSKA (reference sequence). The junction had 11 bases not matched to a gene; V was cut back by 2 bases and J by 4 bases. CDR3 length: 17 residues. The CDR3 DNA is TGCAGTGCTAGAAGTGGTAGGACAGGGGCCTATAATGAAAAACTGTTTTTT. This sequence encodes CSARSGRTGAYNEKLFF.